This TCR beta chain was sequenced for a study of vaccination effects on CD4 cells after COVID-19. TCRdb's table, derived via immunoSEQ multiplex PCR, lists solely in-frame clones and lacks some. The sample includes 50,000 to 75,000 clones, more than 80% of them seen just once. On this clone: Its specificity is not known.

ViraFEST expansion of antigen-specific CD4+ T cells with viral peptide pools preceded sequencing. The culture ran for about eleven days before CD4+ T cells were isolated. The receptor comes from a human donor who received a COVID-19 vaccine. The sample here was CD4+ T cells from PBMCs cultured with HCoV-229E spike peptides, taken before COVID-19 vaccination.

CDR3: CASRGGQAQWPQHF. The CDR3 DNA reads as TGTGCCAGCAGGGGCGGACAGGCCCAGTGGCCCCAGCATTTT. This chain connects TRBV2 to TRBJ1-5, with 7 positions matching TRBD1. The germline V gene encodes CDR1 SNHLY and CDR2 FYNNEI. The CDR3 consists of 14 residues. The V gene end was trimmed by 6 bases and the J gene end by 9 bases; junction bases not matched to a gene: 11.